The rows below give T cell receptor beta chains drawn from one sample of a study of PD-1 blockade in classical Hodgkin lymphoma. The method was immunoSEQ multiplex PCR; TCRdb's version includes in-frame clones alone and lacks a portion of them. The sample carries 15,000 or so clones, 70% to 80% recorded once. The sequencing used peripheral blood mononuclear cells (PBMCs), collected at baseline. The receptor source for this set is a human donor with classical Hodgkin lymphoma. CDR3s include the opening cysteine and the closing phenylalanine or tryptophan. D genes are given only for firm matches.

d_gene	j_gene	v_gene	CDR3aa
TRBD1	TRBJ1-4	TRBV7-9	CASSLAGQGNEKLFF
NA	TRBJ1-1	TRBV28	CASSRVRQDTEAFF
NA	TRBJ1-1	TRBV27	CASSSPGEGWSEAFF
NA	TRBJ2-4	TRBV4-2	CASSQDVGGSRKNIQYF
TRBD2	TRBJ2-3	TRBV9	CASSELAGGRTDTQYF
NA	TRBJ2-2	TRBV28	CASRTDRNTGELFF
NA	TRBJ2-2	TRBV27	CASSLSAGELFF
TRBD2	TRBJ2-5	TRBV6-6	CASSYLPGGDETQYF
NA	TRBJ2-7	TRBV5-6	CASSLQPGRRESYEQYF
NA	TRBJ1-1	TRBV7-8	CASGQENTEAFF
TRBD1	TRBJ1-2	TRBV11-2	CASSFTGDNYGYTF
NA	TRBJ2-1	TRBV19	CASSKGSRSYNEQFF
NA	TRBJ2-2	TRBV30	CAWRRIGTGELFF
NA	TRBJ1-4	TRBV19	CASSKAAGDGEKLFF
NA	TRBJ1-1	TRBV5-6	CASSAGLMNTEAFF